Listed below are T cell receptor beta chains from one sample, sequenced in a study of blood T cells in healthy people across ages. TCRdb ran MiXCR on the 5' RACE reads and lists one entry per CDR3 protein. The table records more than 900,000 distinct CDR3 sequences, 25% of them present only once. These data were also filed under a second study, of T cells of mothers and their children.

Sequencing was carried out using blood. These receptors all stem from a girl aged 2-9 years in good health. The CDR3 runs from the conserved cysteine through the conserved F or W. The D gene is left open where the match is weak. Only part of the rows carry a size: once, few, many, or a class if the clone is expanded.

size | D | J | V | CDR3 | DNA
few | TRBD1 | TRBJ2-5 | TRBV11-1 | CASSMASAGQGQETQYF | TGTGCCAGCAGCATGGCGTCGGCTGGACAGGGACAAGAGACCCAGTACTTC
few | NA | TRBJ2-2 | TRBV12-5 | CASGFQLATNTGELFF | TGTGCTAGTGGTTTTCAACTGGCGACGAACACCGGGGAGCTGTTTTTT
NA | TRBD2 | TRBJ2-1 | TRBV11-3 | CASSARGAGNEQFF | TGTGCCAGCAGCGCGCGGGGGGCCGGCAATGAGCAGTTCTTC
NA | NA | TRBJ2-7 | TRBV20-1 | CSATPITGTVYEQYF | TGCAGTGCCACACCTATAACCGGGACGGTATACGAGCAGTACTTC
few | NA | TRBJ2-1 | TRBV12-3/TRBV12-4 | CASSSGLQDEQFF | TGTGCCAGCAGTTCGGGACTTCAAGATGAGCAGTTCTTC
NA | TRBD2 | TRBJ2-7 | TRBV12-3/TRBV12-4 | CASSPTGGYDEQYF | TGTGCCAGCAGTCCAACGGGGGGGTACGACGAGCAGTACTTC
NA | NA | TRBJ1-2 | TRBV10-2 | CASSEWGPTNYGYTF | TGCGCCAGCAGTGAGTGGGGTCCTACTAACTATGGCTACACCTTC
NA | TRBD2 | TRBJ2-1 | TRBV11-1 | CASSYTSGQANEQFF | TGTGCCAGCAGCTACACTAGCGGGCAGGCGAATGAGCAGTTCTTC
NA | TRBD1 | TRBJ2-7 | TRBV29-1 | CSVGQTGEVNEQYF | TGCAGCGTTGGTCAGACAGGGGAAGTCAACGAGCAGTACTTC
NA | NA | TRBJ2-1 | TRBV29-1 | CSVAPGRAAYREQFF | TGCAGCGTTGCCCCTGGACGGGCGGCCTACAGGGAGCAGTTCTTC
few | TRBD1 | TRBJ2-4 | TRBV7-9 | CASSLTTGNLAKNIQYF | TGTGCCAGCAGCCTTACGACAGGGAATCTAGCCAAAAACATTCAGTACTTC
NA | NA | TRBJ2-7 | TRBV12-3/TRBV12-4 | CASSLGYLPYEQYF | TGTGCCAGCAGTTTAGGGTATCTGCCCTACGAGCAGTACTTC
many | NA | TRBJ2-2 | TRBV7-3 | CASSLQGTGELFF | TGTGCCAGCAGTTTACAGGGAACCGGGGAGCTGTTTTTT
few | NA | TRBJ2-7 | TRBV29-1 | CSIEEGSHYEQYF | TGCAGCATCGAAGAGGGCAGCCACTACGAGCAGTACTTC
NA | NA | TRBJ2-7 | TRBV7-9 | CASSQVDSPSYEQYF | TGTGCCAGCAGCCAAGTGGACAGCCCCTCCTACGAGCAGTACTTC
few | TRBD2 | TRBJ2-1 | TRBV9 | CASSVVSSGGHEQFF | TGTGCCAGCAGCGTAGTGTCTAGCGGGGGCCATGAGCAGTTCTTC
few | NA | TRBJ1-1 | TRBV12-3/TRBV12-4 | CASSFEYKNTEAFF | TGTGCCAGCAGTTTTGAATATAAGAACACTGAAGCTTTCTTT
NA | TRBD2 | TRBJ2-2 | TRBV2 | CASRGRAGTGELFF | TGTGCCAGCCGCGGGAGGGCGGGCACCGGGGAGCTGTTTTTT
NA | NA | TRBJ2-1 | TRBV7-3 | CATRPPGDNEQFF | TGTGCCACAAGACCCCCCGGAGACAATGAGCAGTTCTTC
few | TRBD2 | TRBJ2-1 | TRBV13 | CASSLTDSGISYNEQFF | TGTGCCAGCAGCTTGACAGATAGCGGGATCTCCTACAATGAGCAGTTCTTC
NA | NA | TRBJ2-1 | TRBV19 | CASSPDTYSYNEQFF | TGTGCCAGTAGTCCCGACACCTACTCCTACAATGAGCAGTTCTTC
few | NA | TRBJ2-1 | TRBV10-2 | CASSESTGLSYNEQFF | TGCGCCAGCAGTGAGTCGACAGGTTTATCCTACAATGAGCAGTTCTTC
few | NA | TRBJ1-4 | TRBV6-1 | CASRDMSPPQLFF | TGTGCCAGCAGGGATATGTCACCCCCACAACTGTTTTTT
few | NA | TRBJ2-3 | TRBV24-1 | CATSDFGPDTQYF | TGTGCCACCAGTGATTTCGGACCGGATACGCAGTATTTT
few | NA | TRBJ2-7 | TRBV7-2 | CASSLDGRTYEQYF | TGTGCCAGCAGCTTAGACGGGAGAACCTACGAGCAGTACTTC
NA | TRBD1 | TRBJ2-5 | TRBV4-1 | CASSHLQGALETQYF | TGCGCCAGCAGCCATCTACAGGGGGCTCTGGAGACCCAGTACTTC
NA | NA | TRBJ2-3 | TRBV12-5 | CASGLSALYTDTQYF | TGTGCTAGTGGTTTAAGTGCCCTTTACACAGATACGCAGTATTTT
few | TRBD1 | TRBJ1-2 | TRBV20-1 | CCAWTGGIYGYTF | TGCTGTGCTTGGACAGGGGGTATCTATGGCTACACCTTC
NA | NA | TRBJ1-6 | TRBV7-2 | CASSLWRAVAYNSPLHF | TGTGCCAGCAGCTTATGGAGGGCGGTAGCCTATAATTCACCCCTCCACTTT
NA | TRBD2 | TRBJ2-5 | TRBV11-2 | CASSSGTKQETQYF | TGTGCCAGCAGCTCCGGGACTAAACAAGAGACCCAGTACTTC
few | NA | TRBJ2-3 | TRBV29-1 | CSVHGAAPTDTQYF | TGCAGCGTTCATGGGGCAGCCCCTACAGATACGCAGTATTTT
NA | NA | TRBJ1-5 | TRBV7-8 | CASSPTWTYNQPQHF | TGTGCCAGCAGCCCCACGTGGACATACAATCAGCCCCAGCATTTT
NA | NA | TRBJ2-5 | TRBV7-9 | CASSFTWKETQYF | TGTGCCAGCAGCTTTACATGGAAAGAGACCCAGTACTTC
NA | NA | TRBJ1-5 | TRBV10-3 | CAISGEGSNQPQHF | TGTGCCATCAGCGGGGAGGGGAGCAATCAGCCCCAGCATTTT
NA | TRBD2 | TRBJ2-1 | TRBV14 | CASSWDSGTNEQFF | TGTGCCAGCAGCTGGGATAGCGGGACCAATGAGCAGTTCTTC
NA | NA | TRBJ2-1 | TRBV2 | CASSEPYVYEQFF | TGTGCCAGCAGTGAGCCCTATGTGTATGAGCAGTTCTTC
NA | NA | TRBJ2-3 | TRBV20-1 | CSARVPSPINTDTQYF | TGCAGTGCTAGGGTTCCCTCACCTATAAACACAGATACGCAGTATTTT
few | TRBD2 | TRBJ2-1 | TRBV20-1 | CSARAPLAGYNEQFF | TGCAGTGCTAGAGCCCCCCTAGCGGGTTACAATGAGCAGTTCTTC
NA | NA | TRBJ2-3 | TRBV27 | CASSLARRDTQYF | TGTGCCAGCAGTTTGGCTCGGAGGGATACGCAGTATTTT
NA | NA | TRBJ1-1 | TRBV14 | CASSPRVTLGDTEAFF | TGTGCCAGCAGCCCCCGGGTCACCCTGGGGGACACTGAAGCTTTCTTT
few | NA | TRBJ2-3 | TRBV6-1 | CASSEVVSPDTQYF | TGTGCCAGCAGTGAAGTCGTGTCCCCAGATACGCAGTATTTT
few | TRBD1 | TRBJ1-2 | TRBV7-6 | CASSPIPLGTDYGYTF | TGTGCCAGCAGCCCTATTCCCCTCGGGACAGACTATGGCTACACCTTC
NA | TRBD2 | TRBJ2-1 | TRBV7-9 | CASSSFPNWREPDNEQFF | TGTGCCAGCAGCTCCTTCCCCAACTGGCGGGAGCCTGACAATGAGCAGTTCTTC
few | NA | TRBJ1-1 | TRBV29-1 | CSVTLWEGTEAFF | TGCAGCGTGACTCTGTGGGAGGGGACTGAAGCTTTCTTT
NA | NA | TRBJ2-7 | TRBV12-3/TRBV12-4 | CASRLGQSSYEQYF | TGTGCCAGCAGACTAGGACAGAGCTCCTACGAGCAGTACTTC
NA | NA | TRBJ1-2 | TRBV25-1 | CATRGEGYTF | TGTGCCACGAGGGGGGAAGGCTACACCTTC
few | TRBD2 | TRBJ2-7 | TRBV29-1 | CSVLGLAGSYEQYF | TGCAGCGTTCTGGGACTAGCGGGTTCCTACGAGCAGTACTTC
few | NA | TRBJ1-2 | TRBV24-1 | CATSQSPEGRGGYTF | TGTGCCACCAGCCAGAGTCCAGAAGGGCGGGGAGGCTACACCTTC
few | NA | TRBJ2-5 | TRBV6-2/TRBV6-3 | CASRGSASYFGETQYF | TGTGCCAGCAGAGGTAGCGCGTCCTATTTCGGAGAGACCCAGTACTTC
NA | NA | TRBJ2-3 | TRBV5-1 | CASSIGDISSTDTQYF | TGCGCCAGCAGCATAGGGGACATCTCTAGCACAGATACGCAGTATTTT
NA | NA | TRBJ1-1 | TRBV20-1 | CSAARGAFEAFF | TGCAGTGCTGCCCGGGGCGCTTTTGAAGCTTTCTTT
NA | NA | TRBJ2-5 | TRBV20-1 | CSASGVMGGAVYETRYF | TGCAGTGCTAGTGGGGTGATGGGGGGCGCCGTTTATGAGACCCGGTACTTC
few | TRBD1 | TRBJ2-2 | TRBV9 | CASSLSGQGWNTGELFF | TGTGCCAGCAGCCTCAGTGGACAGGGATGGAACACCGGGGAGCTGTTTTTT
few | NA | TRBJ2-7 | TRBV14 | CASSPEVVYEQYF | TGTGCCAGCAGCCCCGAAGTTGTCTACGAGCAGTACTTC